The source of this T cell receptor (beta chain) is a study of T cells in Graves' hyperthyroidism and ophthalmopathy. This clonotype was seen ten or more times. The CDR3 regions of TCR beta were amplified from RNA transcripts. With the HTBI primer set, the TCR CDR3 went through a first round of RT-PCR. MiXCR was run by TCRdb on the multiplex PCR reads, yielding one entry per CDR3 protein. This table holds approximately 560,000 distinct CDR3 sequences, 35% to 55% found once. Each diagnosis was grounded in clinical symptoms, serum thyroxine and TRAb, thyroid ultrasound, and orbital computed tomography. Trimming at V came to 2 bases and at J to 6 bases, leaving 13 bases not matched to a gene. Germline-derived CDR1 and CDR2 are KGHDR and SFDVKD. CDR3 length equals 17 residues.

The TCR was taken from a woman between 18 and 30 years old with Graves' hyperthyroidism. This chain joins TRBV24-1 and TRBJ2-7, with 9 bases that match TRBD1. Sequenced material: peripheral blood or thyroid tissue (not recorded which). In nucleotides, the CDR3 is TGTGCCACCAGTGATTCGCGGCCCGGGACAGGGTATGGCGAGCAGTACTTC. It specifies CATSDSRPGTGYGEQYF.